This TCR beta chain was retrieved from a study of blood T cells in healthy people across ages. Study-wide points: The study could not conclusively compare naive and antigen-experienced cells, given its unsorted PBMCs. TCR beta diversity per million T cells fell roughly linearly with age.

Trimming pared 6 bases from V and 3 bases from J, leaving 14 bases between. Germline assignment: CDR1 MDHEN and CDR2 SYDVKM. The CDR3 has 14 residues. The second PCR ran 7 to 11 cycles with a sample-barcoded 5' primer and J-beta primers. TCRdb fed the 5' RACE reads into MiXCR, producing one record per CDR3 protein. The repertoire holds around 1.5 million distinct CDR3 sequences, about 35% seen once, with about 11% in the top ten. Total RNA extraction produced at least 5 micrograms (per sample) for the study. Of note for this clonotype: Its antigen remains unidentified.

V and J are TRBV28 and TRBJ2-5, with D perhaps matching TRBD1 (6 bases). The TCR comes from a woman aged 30 to 39 in good health. Sequencing used blood. CDR3: CASRQQGREETQYF. In DNA form, the CDR3 reads TGTGCCAGCAGGCAACAGGGACGGGAAGAGACCCAGTACTTC. Full variable domain (remainder filled in from reference TRBV28 and TRBJ2-5): DVKVTQSSRYLVKRTGEKVFLECVQDMDHENMFWYRQDPGLGLRLIYFSYDVKMKEKGDIPEGYSVSREKKERFSLILESASTNQTSMYLCASRQQGREETQYFGPGTRLLVL.